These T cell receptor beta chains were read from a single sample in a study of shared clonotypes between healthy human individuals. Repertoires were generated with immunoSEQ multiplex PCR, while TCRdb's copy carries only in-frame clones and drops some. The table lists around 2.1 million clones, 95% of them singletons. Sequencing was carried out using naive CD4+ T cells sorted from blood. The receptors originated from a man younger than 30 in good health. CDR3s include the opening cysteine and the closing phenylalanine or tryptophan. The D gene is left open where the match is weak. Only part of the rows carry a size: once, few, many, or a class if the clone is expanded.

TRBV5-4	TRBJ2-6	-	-	TGTGCCAGCACCTCATCCACGACAGGTCCCAACTCTGGGGCCAACGTCCTGACTTTC	CASTSSTTGPNSGANVLTF
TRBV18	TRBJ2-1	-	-	TGTGCCAGCTCACCACGGAACAGACTCTACAATGAGCAGTTCTTC	CASSPRNRLYNEQFF
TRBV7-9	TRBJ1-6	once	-	TGTGCCAGCAGCTTCAGCGATTCACCCCTCCACTTT	CASSFSDSPLHF
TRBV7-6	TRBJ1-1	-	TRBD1	TGTGCCAGCAGCCGCCTAGGGACAGGGAAATGGAACACTGAAGCTTTCTTT	CASSRLGTGKWNTEAFF
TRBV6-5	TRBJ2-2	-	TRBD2	TGTGCCAGCGCCCGGCTAGCGGGACTTACCGGGGAGCTGTTTTTT	CASARLAGLTGELFF
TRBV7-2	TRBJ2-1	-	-	TGTGCCAGCAGCTCTCCGAGCTCCTACAATGAGCAGTTCTTC	CASSSPSSYNEQFF
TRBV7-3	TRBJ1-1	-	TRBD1	TGTGCCAGCAGCTACAGGGGAGGGAACACTGAAGCTTTCTTT	CASSYRGGNTEAFF
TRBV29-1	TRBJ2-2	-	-	TGCAGCGCGGCGAAGCGGGACACCGGGGAGCTGTTTTTT	CSAAKRDTGELFF
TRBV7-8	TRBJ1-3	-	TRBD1	TGTGCCAGCAGCTTGCGGACAGGGGTCTCAGGAAACACCATATATTTT	CASSLRTGVSGNTIYF
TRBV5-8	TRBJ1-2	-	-	TGTGCCAGCAGCTCGTACAAAGGGTACATGAGAAACTATGGCTACACCTTC	CASSSYKGYMRNYGYTF
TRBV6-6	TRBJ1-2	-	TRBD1	TGTGCCAGCAGGGCGGGACAGGGGTATGGCTACACCTTC	CASRAGQGYGYTF
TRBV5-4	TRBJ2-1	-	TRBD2	TGTGCCAGCAGCACGAGCGGGGGCTCCTACAATGAGCAGTTCTTC	CASSTSGGSYNEQFF
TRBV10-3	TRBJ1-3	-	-	TGTGCCATCAGTGAGTCTATTGGGACTCCGGGAAACACCATATATTTT	CAISESIGTPGNTIYF
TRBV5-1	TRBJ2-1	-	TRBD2	TGCGCCAGCAGCTTGGGCGGCGGGAGTAGCAATGAGCAGTTCTTC	CASSLGGGSSNEQFF
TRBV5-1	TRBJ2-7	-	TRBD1	TGCGCCAGCAGCTTGGTAGCAGGGGGCTCCTACGAGCAGTACTTC	CASSLVAGGSYEQYF
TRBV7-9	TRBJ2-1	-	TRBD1	TGTGCCAGCAGCTTAAGGGCAGGGGGTAAGGGTGAGCAGTTCTTC	CASSLRAGGKGEQFF
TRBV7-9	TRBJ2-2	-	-	TGTGCCAGCAGCCCCACCCCCCCCGGACCGGGAGTCGCCGGGGAGCTGTTTTTT	CASSPTPPGPGVAGELFF
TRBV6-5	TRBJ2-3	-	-	TGTGCCAGCAGACCTGGTAACACTCCCACAGATACGCAGTATTTT	CASRPGNTPTDTQYF
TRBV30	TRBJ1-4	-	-	TGTGCCTGGAAACTACAGGGAGGAGAAAAACTGTTTTTT	CAWKLQGGEKLFF
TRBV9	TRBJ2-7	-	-	TGTGCCAGCAGCGTAGCTGGGGGGCCCTACGAGCAGTACTTC	CASSVAGGPYEQYF
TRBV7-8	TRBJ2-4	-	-	TGTGCCAGCAGCTTAACATATGCAGATTTTGGCAAAAACATTCAGTACTTC	CASSLTYADFGKNIQYF
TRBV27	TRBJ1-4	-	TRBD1	TGTGCCAGCAGTTTCGAGGACAGGGGGCGATGGGAACTGTTTTTT	CASSFEDRGRWELFF
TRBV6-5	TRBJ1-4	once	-	TGTGCCAGCAGTCCCAAAATTCTTAGCGAAAAACTGTTTTTT	CASSPKILSEKLFF
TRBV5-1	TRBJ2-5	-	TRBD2	TGCGCCAGCAGCTTCGGTAGCGGGGGAGGGGAGACCCAGTACTTC	CASSFGSGGGETQYF
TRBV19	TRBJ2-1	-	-	TGTGCCAGTAGTAGGGCCGGACTCCAGGAAGATGAGCAGTTCTTC	CASSRAGLQEDEQFF
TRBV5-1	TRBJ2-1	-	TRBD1	TGCGCCAGCAGCCGGGACAGGGCATACAATGAGCAGTTCTTC	CASSRDRAYNEQFF
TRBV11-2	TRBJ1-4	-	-	TGTGCCAGCAGCTTAGACAGAGCAACTAATGAAAAACTGTTTTTT	CASSLDRATNEKLFF
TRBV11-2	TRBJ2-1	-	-	TGTGCCAGCAGCCCATTGGGGGGTAATGAGCAGTTCTTC	CASSPLGGNEQFF
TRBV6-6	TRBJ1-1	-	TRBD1	TGTGCCAGCAGCTCAGGGACAGGGCTAAGGGGTGGAGCTTTCTTT	CASSSGTGLRGGAFF
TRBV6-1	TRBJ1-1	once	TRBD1	TGTGCCAGCAGTTGGACAGGGAACACTGAAGCTTTCTTT	CASSWTGNTEAFF
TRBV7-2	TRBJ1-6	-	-	TGTGCCAGCAGCTTCCGTAGACGGCTAGATAATTCACCCCTCCACTTT	CASSFRRRLDNSPLHF
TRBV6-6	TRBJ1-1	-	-	TGTGCCAGCAGTGGGTGGGGCACTGAAGCTTTCTTT	CASSGWGTEAFF
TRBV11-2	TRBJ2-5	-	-	TGTGCCAGCAGCTCCAAGGTGACCCAGTACTTC	CASSSKVTQYF
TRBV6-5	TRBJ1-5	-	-	TGTGCCAGCGCCCCGGTATCACCTAGGAATCAGCCCCAGCATTTT	CASAPVSPRNQPQHF
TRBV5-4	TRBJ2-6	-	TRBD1	TGTGCCAGCAGTCTAAGGGACAGGGGGAGCTCTGGGGCCAACGTCCTGACTTTC	CASSLRDRGSSGANVLTF
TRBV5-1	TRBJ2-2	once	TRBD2	TGCGCCAGCAGCGCCGGACTAGCGGGAGTGGTCGGGGAGCTGTTTTTT	CASSAGLAGVVGELFF
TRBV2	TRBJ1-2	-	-	TGTGCCAGCAGTGAAACCCGATATGGCTACACCTTC	CASSETRYGYTF
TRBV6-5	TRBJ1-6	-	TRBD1	TGTGCCAGCAGTGGCGGACAGGGGATAAACTCACCCCTCCACTTT	CASSGGQGINSPLHF
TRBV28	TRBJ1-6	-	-	TGTGCCAGCCGTCCAGGATCCTATAATTCACCCCTCCACTTT	CASRPGSYNSPLHF
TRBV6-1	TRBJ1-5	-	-	TGTGCCAGCAGTGCCGGGATTCAGCCGCCCCAGCATTTT	CASSAGIQPPQHF
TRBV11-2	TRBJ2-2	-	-	TGTGCCAGCAGCTTATACGGGATCACCGGGGAGCTGTTTTTT	CASSLYGITGELFF
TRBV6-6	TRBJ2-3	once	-	TGTGCCAGCAGTTACTCGGCGGGTGGGGGCCCAGATACGCAGTATTTT	CASSYSAGGGPDTQYF
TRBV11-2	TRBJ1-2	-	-	TGTGCCAGCAGCTTAGGGGCAGGCGCCTTGCTCTATGGCTACACCTTC	CASSLGAGALLYGYTF
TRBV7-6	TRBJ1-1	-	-	TGTGCCAGCAGCTTAGAACCAGGGAAGAGCACTGAAGCTTTCTTT	CASSLEPGKSTEAFF
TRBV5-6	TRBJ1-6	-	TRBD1	TGTGCCAGCAGCCCGGGACAGGGGTTAATGTCACCCCTCCACTTT	CASSPGQGLMSPLHF